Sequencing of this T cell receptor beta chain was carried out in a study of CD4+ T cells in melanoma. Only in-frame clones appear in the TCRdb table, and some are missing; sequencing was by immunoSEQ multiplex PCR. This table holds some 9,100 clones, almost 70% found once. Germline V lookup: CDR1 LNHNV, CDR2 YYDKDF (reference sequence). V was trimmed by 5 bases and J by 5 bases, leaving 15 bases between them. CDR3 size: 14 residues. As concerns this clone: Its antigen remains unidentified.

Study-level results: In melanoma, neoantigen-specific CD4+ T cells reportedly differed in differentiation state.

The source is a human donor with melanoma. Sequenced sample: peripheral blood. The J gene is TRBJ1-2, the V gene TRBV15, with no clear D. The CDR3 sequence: CATSLPRGGYGYTF. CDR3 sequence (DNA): TGTGCCACCAGCTTACCCCGGGGTGGATATGGCTACACCTTC.